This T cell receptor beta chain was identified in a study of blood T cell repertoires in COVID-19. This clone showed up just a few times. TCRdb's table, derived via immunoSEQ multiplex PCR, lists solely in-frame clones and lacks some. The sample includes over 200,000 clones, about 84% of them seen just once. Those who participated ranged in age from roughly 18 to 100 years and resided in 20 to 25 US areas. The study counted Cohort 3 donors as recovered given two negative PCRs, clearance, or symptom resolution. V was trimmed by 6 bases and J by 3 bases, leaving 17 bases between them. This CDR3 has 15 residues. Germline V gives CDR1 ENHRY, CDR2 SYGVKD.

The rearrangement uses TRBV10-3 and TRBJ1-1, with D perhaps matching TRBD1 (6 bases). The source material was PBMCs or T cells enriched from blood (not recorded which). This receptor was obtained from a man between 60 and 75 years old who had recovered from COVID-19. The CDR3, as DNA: TGTGCCATCAGGCCCTTCAGGACAGAGGACACTGAAGCTTTCTTT. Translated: CAIRPFRTEDTEAFF.